Below, one TCR beta chain is given with its context. From the RT-PCR reads, TCRdb called clonotypes with MiXCR, one entry per CDR3 protein. The repertoire includes 500,000 to 550,000 distinct CDR3 sequences, approximately 20% of them detected once, and 2.8% sits in the top ten. This sample was included in a study of response to subunit inactivated influenza vaccine. The CDR3 runs to 15 residues. The V and J ends lost 3 bases and 2 bases, in that order; junction bases with no gene match: 2. Separately, the same data were catalogued under a study of T cells expressing NK-cell markers. That source notes: TCR beta cDNA was generated via 5'RACE template switching incorporating UMIs. TCR beta repertoires came from sorted CD3+CD56+NKG2C+, CD3+CD56+NKG2C- and CD3+CD56-NKG2C+ T cells. Seven of the eight sequenced donors were HCMV-seropositive; one was seronegative. Uncertainty persisted over the HCMV specificity of expanded NKG2C+ T cell clones.

The input for sequencing was CD4+ T cells sorted from PBMCs, taken roughly 12 days after vaccination. The chain uses TRBV12-3 or TRBV12-4 and TRBJ2-7; TRBD2 matches 12 bases. The clonotype originates from a man aged 50-59 years who received an inactivated influenza vaccine. CDR3 bases: TGTGCCAGCAGTTTCCGACTAGCGGGAGCCTACGAGCAGTACTTC. Amino acid sequence: CASSFRLAGAYEQYF.